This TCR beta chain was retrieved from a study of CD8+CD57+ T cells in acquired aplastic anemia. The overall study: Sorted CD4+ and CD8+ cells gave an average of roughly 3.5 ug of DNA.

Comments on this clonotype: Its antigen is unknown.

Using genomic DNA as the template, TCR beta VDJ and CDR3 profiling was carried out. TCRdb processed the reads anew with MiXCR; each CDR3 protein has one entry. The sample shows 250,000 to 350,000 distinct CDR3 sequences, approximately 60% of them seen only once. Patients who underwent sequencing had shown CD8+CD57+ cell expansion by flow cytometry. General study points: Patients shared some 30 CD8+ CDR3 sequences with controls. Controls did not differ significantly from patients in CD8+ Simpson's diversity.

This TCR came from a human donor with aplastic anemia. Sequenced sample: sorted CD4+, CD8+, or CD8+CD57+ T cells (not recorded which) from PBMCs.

The CDR3, as DNA: TGTGCCAGTCGGTTGTCAGGGGCGAACACTGAAGCTTTCTTT. The encoded protein is CASRLSGANTEAFF. This chain links TRBV7-3 with TRBJ1-1, with D tentatively TRBD1 (6 bases). This CDR3 is 14 amino acids long. The germline CDR1 and CDR2 sequences are SGHTA and FQGTGA. V lost 9 bases and J lost 1, with 15 bases in between.